Presented here are 9 T cell receptor beta chains from one specimen sequenced in a study of blood T cells in healthy people across ages. Primers used in a second PCR of about 6 to 11 cycles were a sample-barcoded 5' primer and a J-beta primer mix. TCRdb independently ran MiXCR on the 5' RACE reads; one entry per CDR3 protein. The sample lists roughly 1.9 million distinct CDR3 sequences; around 42% were seen once. Material for sequencing was blood. Receptor source: a human donor in good health.

This clonotype has just a few counts. This chain links TRBV20-1 with TRBJ1-6; D is possibly TRBD1 (5 bases). Germline assignment: CDR1 DFQATT and CDR2 SNEGSKA (reference sequence). The CDR3 spans 15 residues. V was shortened by 2 bases and J by 7 bases, with 15 bases between the two germline ends. The CDR3 bases are TGCAGTGCTAGAAGGGCGGCAGGGAGGAATTCACCCCTCCACTTT. Amino acids: CSARRAAGRNSPLHF.

This clonotype was counted only a few times. The chain has TRBV28 and TRBJ2-7, with D tentatively TRBD1 (5 bases). V was shortened by 2 bases and J by 2 bases, with 13 bases between the two germline ends. Per germline, CDR1 MDHEN and CDR2 SYDVKM. The CDR3 runs to 15 residues. CDR3 sequence: CASSLGWGSTYEQYF. DNA for the CDR3: TGTGCCAGCAGTTTAGGGTGGGGCAGCACCTACGAGCAGTACTTC.

The V call is TRBV4-3, the J call TRBJ2-1; TRBD2 is a possible D gene (5 bases). CDR3 length: 15 residues. With 4 bases removed from V and 7 bases from J, the gap between germline ends came to 17 bases. CDR1 and CDR2 (germline): LGHNA, YSLEER. CDR3 loop: CASSRGGEVGNEQFF. DNA of the CDR3: TGCGCCAGCAGCCGCGGAGGCGAAGTGGGGAATGAGCAGTTCTTC.

The genes are TRBV9 and TRBJ1-2, with TRBD1 as a possible D gene (6 bases). The V and J ends lost 3 bases and 2 bases respectively, with 11 bases between them. The germline V gene has CDR1 SGDLS and CDR2 YYNGEE. The CDR3 runs to 14 residues. The CDR3 DNA sequence: TGTGCCAGCAGCGCTCCAGGACAGAACTATGGCTACACCTTC. It yields the protein CASSAPGQNYGYTF.

V and J are TRBV27 and TRBJ1-1; a possible D gene is TRBD1 (5 bases). CDR1 MNHEY and CDR2 SMNVEV come from the germline V gene (reference sequence). There are 15 residues in the CDR3. The ends were cut back, 0 bases at V and 3 bases at J, with 11 bases in the middle. CDR3 sequence: CASSLSPGIYTEAFF. The CDR3 coding sequence is TGTGCCAGCAGTTTATCGCCAGGGATCTACACTGAAGCTTTCTTT.

V usage is TRBV20-1 and J usage is TRBJ2-1; D unclear. The CDR3 contains 12 residues. Trimming stripped 7 bases from V and 8 bases from J, with 15 bases between. Germline V CDR1 and CDR2: DFQATT, SNEGSKA (reference sequence). This CDR3 reads CSGKEGYDEQFF. The DNA for the CDR3 is TGCAGTGGAAAAGAAGGGTACGATGAGCAGTTCTTC.

The CDR3 DNA reads as TGTGCCAGCAGTCTCGGGGGGGCCATCGGGGAGCTGTTTTTT. Its protein is CASSLGGAIGELFF. This chain joins TRBV28 and TRBJ2-2; TRBD2 aligns across 8 bases. Per germline, CDR1 MDHEN and CDR2 SYDVKM. V trimming: 5 bases; J trimming: 7 bases; junction bases outside the gene matches: 6. There are 14 residues in the CDR3.

CDR3 in amino acids: CASSRNSQGRSGNTIYF. The CDR3 DNA reads as TGCGCCAGCAGCCGAAACTCTCAAGGACGCTCTGGAAACACCATATATTTT. The chain employs TRBV4-1 and TRBJ1-3; unclear D gene. The CDR3 is 17 residues long. Between the trimmed V and J ends, which lost 4 bases and 0 bases, there was a span of 16 bases. Per germline, CDR1 MGHRA and CDR2 YSYEKL.

The chain uses TRBV29-1 and TRBJ2-1; D may be TRBD2 (6 bases). Germline assignment: CDR1 SQVTM and CDR2 ANQGSEA. CDR3 length: 13 amino acids. V was clipped by 6 bases and J by 4 bases, with 13 bases between them. This CDR3 is CSVGTSLYNEQFF. In DNA, the CDR3 is TGCAGCGTCGGGACTTCCTTATACAATGAGCAGTTCTTC.